Listed below are T cell receptor beta chains from one sample, sequenced in a study of OX40 agonist ivuxolimab in advanced cancers. Profiled with immunoSEQ multiplex PCR; TCRdb holds only in-frame clones, not every one. The data contain tens of thousands of clones, around four fifths of them singletons. The specimen was CD4+ or CD8+ T cells sorted from blood, collected in a trial of the OX40 agonist ivuxolimab. The receptor source for this set is an adult with an advanced solid tumor such as melanoma, head and neck, liver or kidney cancer. CDR3s include the opening cysteine and the closing phenylalanine or tryptophan. The D gene is left open where the match is weak. A row's size may be missing; if present it is once, few, many or a size class.

d_gene	abundance	v_gene	j_gene	CDR3aa	CDR3nt
-	-	TRBV7-2	TRBJ1-5	CASSLSAGLSNQPQHF	TGTGCCAGCAGCTTATCGGCAGGACTTAGCAATCAGCCCCAGCATTTT
TRBD2	-	TRBV27	TRBJ2-7	CASRAWGTTYEQYF	TGTGCCAGCAGGGCCTGGGGGACTACCTACGAGCAGTACTTC
-	-	TRBV10-1	TRBJ1-1	CASSLGPSGTTEAFF	TGCGCCAGCAGTTTAGGTCCGAGCGGGACCACTGAAGCTTTCTTT
-	-	TRBV6-5	TRBJ2-3	CASSSTVSSTDTQYF	TGTGCCAGCAGTTCCACAGTTAGTAGCACAGATACGCAGTATTTT
-	-	TRBV5-4	TRBJ2-5	CASSSTGNDRETQYF	TGTGCCAGCAGCTCGACAGGCAACGACCGAGAGACCCAGTACTTC
-	-	TRBV10-3	TRBJ2-1	CAISQVVSSYNEQFF	TGTGCCATCAGTCAGGTCGTCAGCTCCTACAATGAGCAGTTCTTC
-	-	TRBV2	TRBJ1-6	CASLIEESPLHF	TGTGCCAGCCTGATCGAGGAGTCACCCCTCCACTTT
-	-	TRBV5-1	TRBJ2-3	CASTPAPALTDTQYF	TGCGCCAGCACCCCGGCCCCAGCCCTGACAGATACGCAGTATTTT
TRBD2	-	TRBV5-4	TRBJ2-5	CASSLDGSGGPEETQYF	TGTGCCAGCAGCTTGGATGGTAGCGGGGGCCCCGAGGAGACCCAGTACTTC
TRBD1	-	TRBV4-3	TRBJ2-3	CASSLDRVGTDTQYF	TGCGCCAGCAGCTTAGACAGGGTGGGCACAGATACGCAGTATTTT
-	-	TRBV7-3	TRBJ2-7	CASSFGTGTYEQYF	TGTGCCAGCAGCTTCGGGACGGGGACCTACGAGCAGTACTTC
-	few	TRBV21-1	TRBJ1-5	CASSKEVGNQPQHF	TGTGCCAGCAGCAAAGAGGTGGGCAATCAGCCCCAGCATTTT
-	-	TRBV6-5	TRBJ1-5	CASSPSNNQPQHF	TGTGCCAGCAGCCCCTCTAACAATCAGCCCCAGCATTTT
-	-	TRBV2	TRBJ2-1	CASIRTAINEQFF	TGTGCCAGCATTAGGACAGCAATCAATGAGCAGTTCTTC
-	-	TRBV2	TRBJ1-1	CASTTDKNTEAFF	TGTGCCAGCACTACAGATAAGAACACTGAAGCTTTCTTT
TRBD1	-	TRBV19	TRBJ1-5	CASSISQGAWSQPQHF	TGTGCCAGTAGTATTTCTCAGGGGGCATGGAGTCAGCCCCAGCATTTT
-	-	TRBV7-2	TRBJ1-5	CASSGQRDQPQHF	TGTGCCAGCAGCGGACAGAGGGATCAGCCCCAGCATTTT
TRBD1	-	TRBV6-5	TRBJ2-6	CASSKDRAGANVLTF	TGTGCCAGCAGTAAGGACAGGGCTGGGGCCAACGTCCTGACTTTC